These 16 T cell receptor beta chains came from one sample sequenced in a study of blood T cell repertoires in COVID-19. Measured with immunoSEQ multiplex PCR; TCRdb has only the in-frame clones, and not every one. The table includes approximately 90,000 clones, around three quarters detected once. The specimen sequenced was peripheral blood. The receptor source for this set is a human donor in a cohort sampled during active COVID-19.

The chain joins TRBV5-5 to TRBJ2-1, with TRBD1 as a possible D gene (5 bases). This CDR3 region has 14 residues. Trimming removed 4 bases at V and 3 bases at J, with 11 bases between. Germline V gene lookup returns CDR1 SGHKS and CDR2 YYEKEE (reference sequence). The CDR3 sequence: CASSHPTDYNEQFF. The CDR3 bases are TGTGCCAGCAGCCACCCGACAGACTACAATGAGCAGTTCTTC.

This clone was observed a single time. The rearrangement links TRBV11-2 to TRBJ1-1; maybe TRBD1 (6 bases). The V end was cut by 5 bases, the J end by 4 bases, with 14 bases between. The germline V gene has CDR1 SGHAT and CDR2 FQNNGV. The CDR3 runs to 14 residues. CDR3 amino acids: CASSPSGRGTEAFF. CDR3 DNA: TGTGCCAGCAGCCCCTCCGGCAGGGGCACTGAAGCTTTCTTT.

This clone has ten or more counts. The rearrangement joins TRBV6-5 to TRBJ1-6; 7 bases match TRBD1. With V trimmed by 6 bases and J by 8 bases, 7 bases remained unmatched. The length of the CDR3 is 14 residues. Germline CDR1 is MNHEY and CDR2 is SVGAGI. CDR3 coding DNA: TGTGCCAGCAGCTACAGGGGAAACGATTCACCCCTCCACTTT. This translates into CASSYRGNDSPLHF.

V usage is TRBV19 and J usage is TRBJ1-2; perhaps TRBD1 as D (5 bases). The CDR3 is made up of 15 amino acids. Germline CDR1 LNHDA, CDR2 SQIVND (reference sequence). The V and J ends lost 4 bases and 6 bases respectively, with 18 bases between them. The CDR3: CASSTLGRVQNGYTF. The CDR3 DNA is TGTGCCAGTAGTACTCTTGGCAGGGTCCAGAATGGCTACACCTTC. Variable domain in full (rest from reference TRBV19 and TRBJ1-2): DGGITQSPKYLFRKEGQNVTLSCEQNLNHDAMYWYRQDPGQGLRLIYYSQIVNDFQKGDIAEGYSVSREKKESFPLTVTSAQKNPTAFYLCASSTLGRVQNGYTFGSGTRLTVV.

The rearrangement uses TRBV5-1 and TRBJ2-7; TRBD1 agrees at 12 bases. With V trimmed by 3 bases and J by 4 bases, 5 bases remained unmatched. Per the germline V gene, CDR1 is SGHRS and CDR2 is YFSETQ. CDR3 length equals 15 residues. CDR3 sequence: CASSWGDRGLYEQYF. CDR3 coding DNA: TGCGCCAGCAGCTGGGGGGACAGGGGGCTATACGAGCAGTACTTC. Based on the CDR3 plus reference TRBV5-1 and TRBJ2-7, the full variable domain is KAGVTQTPRYLIKTRGQQVTLSCSPISGHRSVSWYQQTPGQGLQFLFEYFSETQRNKGNFPGRFSGRQFSNSRSEMNVSTLELGDSALYLCASSWGDRGLYEQYFGPGTRLTVT.

The V call is TRBV11-3, the J call TRBJ2-7; a weak D match, TRBD1 (5 bases). Germline CDR1 and CDR2: SGHNT and YENEEA. V lost 3 bases, J lost 4 bases, and 19 bases lay in between. This CDR3 contains 16 residues. The CDR3 bases are TGTGCCAGCAGCTTGGATGGCCCTTCCAGGGTTTACGAGCAGTACTTC. Amino acids: CASSLDGPSRVYEQYF.

This chain links TRBV6-5 with TRBJ1-1, with 9 nucleotides matching TRBD1. V was pared by 8 bases and J by 6 bases, with 4 bases of the junction left unmatched. CDR1 is MNHEY, CDR2 SVGAGI, per germline. This CDR3 contains 12 residues. The CDR3 sequence: CASSRQGAEAFF. The CDR3 region has the DNA TGTGCCAGCTCTAGACAGGGGGCTGAAGCTTTCTTT.

The chain joins TRBV19 to TRBJ1-4, with D possibly TRBD1 on 6 matching bases. V lost 8 bases and J 5 bases, leaving 12 bases between the germline ends. This CDR3 contains 13 residues. Germline CDR1 and CDR2: LNHDA and SQIVND (reference sequence). CDR3 sequence: CASVDRMNEKLFF. The CDR3 DNA sequence: TGTGCCAGTGTAGACAGGATGAATGAAAAACTGTTTTTT.

The CDR3 reads CASSASRDRGSPLHF. The CDR3 DNA follows: TGTGCCAGTAGTGCGTCCCGGGACAGGGGTTCACCCCTCCACTTT. The gene calls are TRBV19 and TRBJ1-6; TRBD1 matches at 10 bases. The CDR3 has 15 residues. CDR1 is LNHDA and CDR2 is SQIVND in the germline V gene (reference sequence). Trimming removed 5 bases from V and 9 bases from J; junction bases left unmatched: 7.

The chain combines TRBV11-2 with TRBJ2-1; tentatively, D is TRBD2 (5 bases). This CDR3 has 12 residues. Germline-derived CDR1 and CDR2 are SGHAT and FQNNGV. The V end lost 4 bases, the J end lost 12 bases, and 13 bases lay between the germline ends. The chain's CDR3 is CASSSSGEAQFF. The CDR3, as DNA: TGTGCCAGCAGCTCTTCCGGGGAAGCGCAGTTCTTC.

The chain is built from TRBV6-6 and TRBJ2-1, with D tentatively TRBD2 (5 bases). Deletions cut 8 bases from V and 6 bases from J, with 11 bases between. CDR3 length: 12 residues. The germline V gene encodes CDR1 MNHNY and CDR2 SVGAGI (reference sequence). CDR3 bases: TGTGCCAGCTCGGGGTCGGGCAATGAGCAGTTCTTC. Amino acids: CASSGSGNEQFF.

This clone was seen a single time. This chain links TRBV5-1 with TRBJ2-3; 9 nucleotides match TRBD1. The CDR3 loop spans 14 amino acids. Germline CDR1 is SGHRS and CDR2 is YFSETQ. V lost 4 bases and J lost 4; bases outside the gene matches: 4. The CDR3 nucleotides are TGCGCCAGCAGCCGACGACAGGGGGCAGATACGCAGTATTTT. Its protein product is CASSRRQGADTQYF.

This clone was found a few times. V gene TRBV28 combines with J gene TRBJ1-5; 9 bases are a match to TRBD1. Germline values: CDR1 MDHEN, CDR2 SYDVKM. The trim removed 4 bases at V and 5 bases at J, leaving 6 bases unmatched. The CDR3 is 15 residues long. The CDR3 region is CASSSSGTGYQPQHF. The CDR3 bases are TGTGCCAGCAGTTCCTCCGGGACAGGGTATCAGCCCCAGCATTTT.

The chain recombines TRBV4-3 with TRBJ1-1; D might be TRBD1 (5 bases). The CDR3 spans 14 residues. CDR1 is LGHNA, CDR2 YSLEER, per germline. V was cut by 0 bases and J by 4 bases, with 9 bases left in between. The CDR3 bases are TGCGCCAGCAGCCAAGATGGGGGAGGCACTGAAGCTTTCTTT. Protein product: CASSQDGGGTEAFF.

J is TRBJ2-5 and V is TRBV6-5; D may be TRBD2 (7 bases). This CDR3 is built from 13 residues. Germline V gives CDR1 MNHEY, CDR2 SVGAGI. The V end was cut by 6 bases, the J end by 5 bases, with 13 bases between. The CDR3 DNA is TGTGCCAGCAGGACAGAGGGGGGGGAGACCCAGTACTTC. It specifies CASRTEGGETQYF.

This clone was picked up a small number of times. The CDR3 region is CASSFRGGRNTGELFF. The CDR3 DNA sequence: TGTGCCAGCAGCTTCCGGGGAGGGAGGAATACCGGGGAGCTGTTTTTT. J is TRBJ2-2 and V is TRBV13; the match to TRBD2 covers 7 bases. Germline assignment: CDR1 PRHDT and CDR2 FYEKMQ (reference sequence). This CDR3 is 16 amino acids long. Trimming removed 3 bases from V and 5 bases from J; junction bases left unmatched: 9.